This T cell receptor (beta chain) was recovered during a study of long-term antiretroviral therapy in people with HIV. Study-wide results and caveats: HIV repertoires covered narrower CDR3 length ranges than controls did. Clonal populations expanded prior to ART predominated within the repertoire at all time points. The data indicate that diversity increased after ART but remained below transplant donor controls.

The junction had 3 bases not matched to a gene; V was cut back by 1 base and J by 6 bases. The CDR3 sequence is 13 residues long. Germline values: CDR1 LNHDA, CDR2 SQIVND (reference sequence). Researchers report immunoSEQ v3.0 was run at survey level. Per-sample TRB depth target: roughly 40,000-50,000 T-cell genomes. Produced via immunoSEQ multiplex PCR; TCRdb's table is partial and in-frame only. The repertoire consists of 15,000 to 20,000 clones, with around 89% occurring once and the leading ten covering under 9.5%. With respect to this clone: Its antigen is currently unknown.

The V call is TRBV19, the J call TRBJ2-7; TRBD1 agrees at 7 bases. The material was unsorted PBMCs, obtained 4.2 years after starting antiretroviral therapy. The TCR sequence derives from a man between 50 and 59 years old with HIV. The CDR3 DNA follows: TGTGCCAGTAGTATAGCTCGGGACAGCGAGCAGTACTTC. This gives the protein CASSIARDSEQYF.